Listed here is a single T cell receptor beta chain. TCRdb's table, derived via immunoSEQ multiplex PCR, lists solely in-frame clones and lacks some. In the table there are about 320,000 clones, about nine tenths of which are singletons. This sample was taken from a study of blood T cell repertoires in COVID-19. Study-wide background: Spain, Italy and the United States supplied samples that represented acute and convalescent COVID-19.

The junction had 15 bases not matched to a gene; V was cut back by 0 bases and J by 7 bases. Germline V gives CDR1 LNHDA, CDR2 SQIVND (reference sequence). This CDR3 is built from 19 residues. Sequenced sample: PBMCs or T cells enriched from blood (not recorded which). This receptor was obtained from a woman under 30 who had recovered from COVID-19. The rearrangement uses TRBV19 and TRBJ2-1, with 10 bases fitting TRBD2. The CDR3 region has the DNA TGTGCCAGTAGTATAGACGGTCTAGCGGGAGTCGGTATTCGGAATGAGCAGTTCTTC. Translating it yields CASSIDGLAGVGIRNEQFF.